This entry features one T cell receptor (beta chain) sequence. It has no known antigen specificity. Nothing much larger sits one base from this clone, and base qualities are not available. The cohort comprised fewer than 750 healthy bone marrow donors. All cohort members were sampled while nominally healthy, although unrecorded immune exposures were likely present. The donor tested CMV seronegative, placing the donor among the 350 to 400 seronegative members of the cohort. A peripheral blood sample was provided by each donor, and peripheral blood mononuclear cells were used for TCR beta sequencing. The Qiagen DNeasy Blood Extraction Kit was used to extract genomic DNA from the blood cell samples. Library preparation used the immunoSEQ multiplex PCR assay. For the multiplex PCR, a mixture combining 60 forward primers for TCR Vbeta segments and 13 reverse primers for TCR Jbeta segments was used. Amplification of the CDR3 region of rearranged TCR beta genes was performed with a multiplex PCR assay on genomic DNA. Amplified TCR beta libraries were sequenced as 87-base-pair reads on the Illumina HiSeq System. Processing in the source paper ran as follows. In a later analysis, roughly 80 million unique TCR beta chains were counted across the roughly 610 repertoires, and around 11 million of these chains were shared by at least two donors. Raw reads were error-corrected and collapsed into unique sequences with a nearest-neighbor algorithm that merged closely related sequences to remove PCR and sequencing errors. Alignment of CDR3 sequences to IMGT reference sequences was used to assign V, D and J gene segments. For a sequence to be retained, at least a six-nucleotide match to both a V gene segment and a J gene segment was required. A rearrangement counted as productive if the CDR3 had no stop codons and remained in frame with V and J, and every other rearrangement counted as non-productive. Following IMGT convention, CDR3 was defined as the stretch from the second conserved V-encoded cysteine up to the conserved J-encoded phenylalanine. Sequences without an unambiguous match to a single V gene segment were excluded from the earlier analysis of 587 of the donors. In an earlier analysis of a few hundred of the donors, a V segment was called functional when productive rearrangements were above 56.7%, and segregating when the standard deviation between donors exceeded 5%. To diagnose cytomegalovirus status from the catalog of TCR beta chain sequences, a statistical classification framework was built. In a later analysis, V and J genes were assigned by comparing TCR nucleotide sequences against IMGT/GENE-DB human TR gene sequences. In a later analysis, CDR3 sequences and most-parsimonious VDJ recombination scenarios were assigned using the TCRdist pipeline. In a later analysis, each TCR beta chain was defined by its CDR3 amino acid sequence together with its V-gene family, and reads without a unique V-gene family were excluded. In a later analysis, several hundred highly shared, low-generation-probability nucleotide sequences were removed to address suspected cross-contamination and a sequencing artifact. In a later analysis, a clonal expansion index for each public chain was calculated from normalized within-repertoire ranks of inferred template counts. In a later analysis, generation probabilities were computed with a VDJ recombination model fitted to out-of-frame rearrangements, and the resulting probabilities were checked against IGoR. In a later analysis, hypergeometric tests were used to score TCR-TCR, TCR-HLA and TCR-CMV co-occurrence, with a repertoire-size bias correction applied to TCR pairs. To estimate false discovery rates, a later analysis permuted the HLA or CMV assignments 20 times. In a later analysis, co-occurring TCRs were grouped using DBSCAN, with TCRdist sequence similarity added in when clustering inside HLA-allele-positive subsets. Repertoires with fewer than 30,000 or more than 120,000 public chains were left out of co-occurrence clustering, as were roughly five repertoires with anomalous nucleotide sharing. Here the immuneACCESS table is served through TCRdb, limited to in-frame sequences with V and J called. Missing clones are a known gap in these copies; in checked studies unresolved V genes cover under half, and the rest lacks a known reason. That table supplies the V and J calls and clone size; D and trimming were determined from the DNA. The sample table contains 200,000 to 250,000 clones; only one count was recorded for 75% of them. Together, the top ten hold approximately 1.9% of the sample.

These data belong to a study of cytomegalovirus exposure and HLA in healthy donors (dated 2017 in TCRdb). At the level of the whole study: An earlier analysis of a few hundred of the donors reported 276 Gb of sequence data and 90 million to 120 million unique TCR beta sequences obtained from about 179 million T cells. The later analysis used no new phenotypic data to find candidate immune exposures, relying instead on TCR beta sequences and their occurrence across donors. Because of strong linkage in the cohort, roughly five DR-DQ haplotypes were treated as single units for association and clustering. Among roughly 400 genotyped donors of the cohort, an average of roughly 230,000 unique TCR beta nucleotide sequences was sequenced per donor, of which about 19% were non-productive. Alongside the repertoire data, information on donor age, sex, ethnicity and CMV serostatus was compiled. A later genetic analysis used genome-wide SNP genotypes for about three fifths of the 666 donors, treating that subset as a discovery cohort. Every repertoire in the discovery cohort had been generated on one and the same sequencing platform. The T cell repertoires of 700 or so subjects were profiled by immunosequencing and related to cytomegalovirus serostatus. Among the approximately 420 genotyped donors, more than 70% belonged to the genetic ancestry cluster associated with self-reported Caucasian donors. To decide whether each TCR beta V gene segment behaved as functional or pseudogenic, an earlier analysis of some 540 of the donors relied on high-throughput TCR beta sequencing. HLA typing covered class I and class II loci at four-digit resolution. To predict cytomegalovirus infection status, the study combined high-throughput TCR immunosequencing, statistical association of individual TCRs with disease status, and machine learning. The study aimed to test whether cataloging public T cell receptors could reveal signatures of past pathogen exposure. The number of donors typed differed by locus, with roughly 620-630 for A, B, C, DRB1 and DQB1, more than 500 for DQA1, over 600 for DPA1, and approximately 470 for DPB1. In a later analysis, previously published TCR beta repertoires from several hundred donors were re-analyzed and high-resolution HLA genotyping was added so that TCR occurrence patterns could be studied. Approximately 300 gigabases of sequencing data and roughly 90 million unique TCR sequences were included in an early release covering under 650 HLA-typed donors. In addition to the first cohort of 666 subjects, a separate validation cohort of about 120 different subjects was used. Paper-wide results and their limitations: A later analysis found that HLA-associated TCR beta chains were more clonally expanded and had lower generation probabilities than equally common non-associated chains. A further reported finding was that TCR beta sequences accurately predicted the HLA-A and HLA-B alleles for most subjects in the first cohort. The cohort was sequenced for TCR beta chains only, and without alpha or paired-chain data the features that could be detected were limited. In a later analysis, TCR association rates were found to vary across HLA loci, with the most associated TCRs seen for DRB1 alleles and the fewest for HLA-C alleles. In an earlier analysis of fewer than 700 of the donors, most TCR beta V segments appeared in productive rearrangements about 87% or about 30% of the time, broadly matching IMGT annotations. HLA typing was unavailable for some donors at each locus, so association tests used only the typed subset. In a later analysis, most CMV-associated TCR beta chains were found to appear HLA-restricted, with HLA associations seemingly driven largely by CMV exposure. The authors suggested that the approach could potentially be generalized to other disease states and immunological phenotypes. In the study, some 180 TCR beta chains were listed as associated with cytomegalovirus. For the cohort, immune exposure information was limited to CMV serostatus. A later analysis associated some 17,000 TCR beta sequences with specific HLA alleles at a false discovery rate of 0.05. Some IMGT-functional V segments, including TRBV6-2 and TRBV6-3, could not be distinguished by the 87-base-pair reads and were therefore excluded. Compared with the approximately 710-donor mean, donors in an Asian-associated ancestry cluster had fewer N-insertions in productive TCRs, according to a later genetic analysis. The classifier was reported to diagnose cytomegalovirus status with high specificity and sensitivity in both the original cohort and the validation cohort. When HLA alleles, especially DR and DQ, strongly co-occurred, attributing TCR associations to individual alleles was difficult. Over 15 rarely observed V segments, including chromosome 9 orphons, were excluded from the earlier analysis of a few hundred of the donors because counts were too low. A later analysis reported that several top co-occurrence clusters appeared linked to parvovirus B19, influenza, CMV and Epstein-Barr virus. A few of the identified cytomegalovirus-associated TCR beta chains were confirmed in vitro to be specific for cytomegalovirus antigens. In a later genetic analysis, a missense DCLRE1C variant was associated with V-gene and J-gene trimming of TCR beta chains, and the association was replicated in an independent cohort. Across donors, most TCR sequences were observed very rarely, whereas some public TCRs were present in many individuals. Roughly uniform sequencing depth across donors was assumed in presence/absence analyses, although this assumption may not hold. Linkage disequilibrium might explain the correlated functional status among segregating V segments, but an unknown experimental factor could not be excluded. The sequencing pipeline was judged likely to have produced a cluster of highly shared sequence variants as a technical artifact.

The germline V gene (reference sequence) supplies CDR1 SGHNT and CDR2 YYREEE. V is cut back by 2 bases and J by 2 bases, with 4 bases in the junction unmatched. The CDR3 goes from the cysteine to the phenylalanine over 14 residues. Just the 42-base CDR3 DNA is kept, in frame starting at base 1. Sample: PBMCs. The receptor comes from a woman between 25 and 40 years old in good health and CMV-seronegative. This chain joins TRBV5-4 to TRBJ2-7, and 7 bases in between align with TRBD2. The base sequence is TGTGCCAGCAGCTTCGGGACTACCACCTACGAGCAGTACTTC. The encoded protein is CASSFGTTTYEQYF.